This entry is about one T cell receptor beta chain. Its antigen is unknown. The sample holds no much larger clone one base away, and base qualities are not on file. The immunoSEQ Assay, a bias-controlled multiplex PCR, was used to amplify TCRbeta CDR3 regions from genomic DNA. Turning to the authors' computational methods: The number of nucleated cells in each sample was estimated from the amplification of reference gene primers within the assay. To quantify the absolute abundance of each unique TCRbeta CDR3 rearrangement, sequence reads were collapsed and filtered. For each sample, productive Simpson clonality was calculated by taking the square root of Simpson's diversity index across productive rearrangements. TCRdb took over this immuneACCESS table, retaining in-frame rearrangements with V and J assigned. Such tables are incomplete; in checked studies, under half of the missing clones stem from an unresolved V gene, and the remainder is unexplained. V and J calls and clone size follow that table, whereas D and trimming were derived from the DNA. Counted in this sample were 100,000 to 150,000 clones; roughly 90% of them appeared once. Together, the top ten hold 2% to 2.5% of the sample.

Participants in the prospective study were aged roughly 18 to 89 years, lived in about two dozen United States geographic areas, and enrolled through a virtual design. Cohort assignment in the prospective study relied on participant-reported clinical history from a screening survey and a study questionnaire. ImmuneRACE Cohort 3 recovered participants were defined by two consecutive negative NP/OP PCR tests, healthcare professional clearance, or symptom resolution. In the prospective study, whole blood, serum and a nasopharyngeal or oropharyngeal swab were collected from each participant by mobile phlebotomists. Prospective study participants could optionally give additional blood draws and questionnaires over an approximately 2-month period. Prospective study blood samples were shipped either frozen or at room temperature before DNA extraction. The sample originates from a study of blood T cell repertoires in COVID-19 (dated by TCRdb to 2018 to 2020). Background for the entire study: Collaborator samples came from the United States, Italy and Spain and covered acute and convalescent phases of COVID-19. The repertoires were released in a freely available public database meant as a resource for research on the immune response to SARS-CoV-2. The dataset comprised deeply sampled blood TCRbeta repertoires from subjects exposed to, actively infected with, or recovered from COVID-19. The prospective study material was composed of cDNA or gDNA derived from T cells, B-cell-depleted T cells, or PBMCs. Samples were obtained from the ongoing ImmuneRACE study (first 160 participants) and from some 1,200 subjects provided by 6 global collaborators. Sample metadata almost always included a de-identified subject ID, COVID-19 status, age in years and sex. Where available, HLA class I and class II types were obtained from metadata supplied by the sample provider rather than from assay-based typing.

Taken from cysteine to phenylalanine, the CDR3 has 17 residues. The CDR3 DNA has 51 bases and is translated from base 1. CDR1 LNHNV and CDR2 YYDKDF are derived from the germline V gene (reference sequence). V ends up 1 base short and J 2 bases short, with an unmatched junction base count of 10. General findings and caveats noted by the study authors: The amount of clinical and demographic metadata varied by source and participant and was provided uncurated.

Sequenced sample: PBMCs or T cells enriched from blood (not recorded which). The chain uses TRBV15 and TRBJ2-7; the junction holds 8 bases that match TRBD1. The receptor comes from a woman aged 50 to 60 who had recovered from COVID-19. The nucleotide sequence is given as TGTGCCACCAGCAGAGCAGCCACTGGACAGGGAACCTACGAGCAGTACTTC. It is translated as CATSRAATGQGTYEQYF. The entire variable domain, with the stretches around the CDR3 drawn from the reference TRBV15 and TRBJ2-7 proteins, is DAMVIQNPRYQVTQFGKPVTLSCSQTLNHNVMYWYQQKSSQAPKLLFHYYDKDFNNEADTPDNFQSRRPNTSFCFLDIRSPGLGDTAMYLCATSRAATGQGTYEQYFGPGTRLTVT.